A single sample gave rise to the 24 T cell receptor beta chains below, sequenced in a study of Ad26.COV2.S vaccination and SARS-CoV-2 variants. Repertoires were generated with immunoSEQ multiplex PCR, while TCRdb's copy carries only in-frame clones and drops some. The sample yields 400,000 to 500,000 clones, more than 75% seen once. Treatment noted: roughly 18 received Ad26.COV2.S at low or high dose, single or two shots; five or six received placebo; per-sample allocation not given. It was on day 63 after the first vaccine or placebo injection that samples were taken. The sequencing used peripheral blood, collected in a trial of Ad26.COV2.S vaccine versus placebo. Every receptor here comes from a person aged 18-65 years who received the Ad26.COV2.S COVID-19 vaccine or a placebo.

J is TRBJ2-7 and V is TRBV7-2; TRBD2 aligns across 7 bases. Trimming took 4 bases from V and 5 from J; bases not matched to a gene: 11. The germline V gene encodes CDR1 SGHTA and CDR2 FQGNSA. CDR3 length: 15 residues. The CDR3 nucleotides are TGTGCCAGCAGCTCCTCCGGGACTATAGGCAACGAGCAGTACTTC. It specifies CASSSSGTIGNEQYF.

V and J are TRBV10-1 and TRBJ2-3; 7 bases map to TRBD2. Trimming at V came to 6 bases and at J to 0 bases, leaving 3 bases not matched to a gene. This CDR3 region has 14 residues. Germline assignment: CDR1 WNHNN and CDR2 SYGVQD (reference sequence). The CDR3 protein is CASRAAGSTDTQYF. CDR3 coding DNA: TGCGCCAGCAGAGCAGCGGGGAGCACAGATACGCAGTATTTT.

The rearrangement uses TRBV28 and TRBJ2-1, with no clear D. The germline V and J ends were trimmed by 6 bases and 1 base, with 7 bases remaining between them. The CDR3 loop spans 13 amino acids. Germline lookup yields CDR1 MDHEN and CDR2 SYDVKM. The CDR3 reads CASSPASYNEQFF. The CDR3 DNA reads TGTGCCAGCAGCCCCGCTTCCTACAATGAGCAGTTCTTC.

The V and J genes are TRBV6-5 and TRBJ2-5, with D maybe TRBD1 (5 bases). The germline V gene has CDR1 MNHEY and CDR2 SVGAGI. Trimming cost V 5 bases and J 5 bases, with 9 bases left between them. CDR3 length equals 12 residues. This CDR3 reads CASSRTPETQYF. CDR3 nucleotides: TGTGCCAGCAGTAGGACACCGGAGACCCAGTACTTC.

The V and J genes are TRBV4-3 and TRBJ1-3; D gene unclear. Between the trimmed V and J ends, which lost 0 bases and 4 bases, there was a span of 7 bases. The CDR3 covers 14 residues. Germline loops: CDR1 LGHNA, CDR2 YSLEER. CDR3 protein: CASSQDLQGNTIYF. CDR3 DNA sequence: TGCGCCAGCAGCCAAGATCTACAGGGAAACACCATATATTTT.

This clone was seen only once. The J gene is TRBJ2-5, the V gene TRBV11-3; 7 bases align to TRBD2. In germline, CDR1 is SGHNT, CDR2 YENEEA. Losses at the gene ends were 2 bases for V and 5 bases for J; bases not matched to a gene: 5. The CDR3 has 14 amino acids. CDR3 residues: CASSLRGESETQYF. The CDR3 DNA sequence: TGTGCCAGCAGCTTACGGGGGGAGAGCGAGACCCAGTACTTC.

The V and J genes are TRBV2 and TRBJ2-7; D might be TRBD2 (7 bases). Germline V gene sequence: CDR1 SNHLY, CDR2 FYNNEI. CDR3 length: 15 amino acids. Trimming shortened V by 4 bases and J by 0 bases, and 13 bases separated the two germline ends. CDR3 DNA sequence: TGTGCCAGCAGTGTCGCCGGGGGGCTCTCCTACGAGCAGTACTTC. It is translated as CASSVAGGLSYEQYF.

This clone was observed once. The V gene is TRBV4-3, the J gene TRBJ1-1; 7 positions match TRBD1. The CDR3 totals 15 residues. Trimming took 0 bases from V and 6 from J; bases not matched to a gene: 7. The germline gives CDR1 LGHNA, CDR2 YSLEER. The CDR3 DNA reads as TGCGCCAGCAGCCAAGATAGGGACAGAAGGTCTGAAGCTTTCTTT. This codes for CASSQDRDRRSEAFF.

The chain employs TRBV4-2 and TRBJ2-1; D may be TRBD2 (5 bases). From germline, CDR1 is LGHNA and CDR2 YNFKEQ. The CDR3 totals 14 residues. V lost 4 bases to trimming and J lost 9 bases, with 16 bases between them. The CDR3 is CASSLPGLGSEQFF. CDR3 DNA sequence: TGTGCCAGCAGCCTCCCCGGACTGGGATCTGAGCAGTTCTTC.

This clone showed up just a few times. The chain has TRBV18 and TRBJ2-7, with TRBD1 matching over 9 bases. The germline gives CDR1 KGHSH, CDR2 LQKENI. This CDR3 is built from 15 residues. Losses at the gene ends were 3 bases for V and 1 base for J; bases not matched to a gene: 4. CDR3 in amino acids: CASSPRQGESYEQYF. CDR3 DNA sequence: TGTGCCAGCTCACCCCGACAGGGGGAATCCTACGAGCAGTACTTC.

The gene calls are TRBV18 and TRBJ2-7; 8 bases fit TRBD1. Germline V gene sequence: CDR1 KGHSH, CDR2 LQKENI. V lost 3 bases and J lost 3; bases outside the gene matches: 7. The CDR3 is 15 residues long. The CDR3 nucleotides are TGTGCCAGCTCACCCTCAGGGGGCCTAAACTACGAGCAGTACTTC. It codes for CASSPSGGLNYEQYF. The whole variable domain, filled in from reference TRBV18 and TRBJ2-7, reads NAGVMQNPRHLVRRRGQEARLRCSPMKGHSHVYWYRQLPEEGLKFMVYLQKENIIDESGMPKERFSAEFPKEGPSILRIQQVVRGDSAAYFCASSPSGGLNYEQYFGPGTRLTVT.

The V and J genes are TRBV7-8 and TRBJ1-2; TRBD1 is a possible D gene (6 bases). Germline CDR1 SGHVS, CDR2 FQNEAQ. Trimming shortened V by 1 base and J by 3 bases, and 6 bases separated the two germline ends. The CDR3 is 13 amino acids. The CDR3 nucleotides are TGTGCCAGCAGCTTAGGGACAGACTATGGCTACACCTTC. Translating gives CASSLGTDYGYTF. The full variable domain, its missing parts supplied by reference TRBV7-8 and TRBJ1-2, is GAGVSQSPRYKVAKRGQDVALRCDPISGHVSLFWYQQALGQGPEFLTYFQNEAQLDKSGLPSDRFFAERPEGSVSTLKIQRTQQEDSAVYLCASSLGTDYGYTFGSGTRLTVV.

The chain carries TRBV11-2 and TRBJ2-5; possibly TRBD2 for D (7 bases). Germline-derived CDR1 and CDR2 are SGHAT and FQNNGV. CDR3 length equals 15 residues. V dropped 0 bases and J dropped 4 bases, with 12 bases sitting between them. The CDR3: CASSLDQGGGETQYF. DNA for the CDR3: TGTGCCAGCAGCTTAGATCAAGGGGGGGGAGAGACCCAGTACTTC.

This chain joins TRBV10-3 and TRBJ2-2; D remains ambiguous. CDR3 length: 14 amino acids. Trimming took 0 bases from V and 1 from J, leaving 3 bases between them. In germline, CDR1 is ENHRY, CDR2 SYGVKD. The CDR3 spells CAISESRNTGELFF. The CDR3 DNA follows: TGTGCCATCAGTGAGTCGCGGAACACCGGGGAGCTGTTTTTT.

The CDR3: CSVELQNGNTIYF. Here the CDR3 DNA reads TGCAGCGTTGAGTTACAGAACGGAAACACCATATATTTT. This rearrangement joins TRBV29-1 to TRBJ1-3; no definite D call. The CDR3 runs 13 residues. Trimming left V 3 bases short and J 4 bases short, with 10 bases between. Germline values: CDR1 SQVTM, CDR2 ANQGSEA.

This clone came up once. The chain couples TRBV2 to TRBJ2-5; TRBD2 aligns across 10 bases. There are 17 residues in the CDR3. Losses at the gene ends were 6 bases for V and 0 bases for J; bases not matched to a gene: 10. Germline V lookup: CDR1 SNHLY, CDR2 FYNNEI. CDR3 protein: CASSPMGSGGDQETQYF. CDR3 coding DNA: TGTGCCAGCAGCCCAATGGGGAGCGGGGGGGACCAAGAGACCCAGTACTTC.

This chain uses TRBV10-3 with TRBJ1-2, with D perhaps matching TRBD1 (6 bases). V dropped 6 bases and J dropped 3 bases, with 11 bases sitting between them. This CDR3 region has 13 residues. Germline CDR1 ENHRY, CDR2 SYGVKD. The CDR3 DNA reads TGTGCCATCAGGCCGGGGGGCGACTATGGCTACACCTTC. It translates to CAIRPGGDYGYTF.

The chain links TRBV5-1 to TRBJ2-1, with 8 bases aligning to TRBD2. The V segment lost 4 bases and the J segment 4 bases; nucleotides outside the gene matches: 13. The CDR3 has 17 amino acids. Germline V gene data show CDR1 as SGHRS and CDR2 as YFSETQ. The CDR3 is CASSATSGEPRYNEQFF. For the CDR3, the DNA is TGCGCCAGCAGCGCAACTAGCGGAGAACCACGATACAATGAGCAGTTCTTC.

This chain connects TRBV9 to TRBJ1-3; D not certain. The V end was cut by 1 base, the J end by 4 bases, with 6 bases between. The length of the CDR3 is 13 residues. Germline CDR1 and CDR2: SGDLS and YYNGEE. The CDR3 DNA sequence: TGTGCCAGCAGCGTATCCGCAGGAAACACCATATATTTT. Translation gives CASSVSAGNTIYF.

CDR3 sequence (DNA): TGTGCCAGCAGCGCAGGCCCGAGCTCCTATAATTCACCCCTCCACTTT. It specifies CASSAGPSSYNSPLHF. The chain carries TRBV9 and TRBJ1-6, with D hard to call. The CDR3 is 16 residues long. V shed 3 bases and J shed 0 bases, with 10 bases lying between them. Germline assignment: CDR1 SGDLS and CDR2 YYNGEE.

CDR3 nucleotides: TGTGCCAGCAGCCTACTCCCTGGCGGGACTGCTGGTAATTCACCCCTCCACTTT. This codes for CASSLLPGGTAGNSPLHF. The chain is built from TRBV5-6 and TRBJ1-6; D perhaps matches TRBD1 (5 bases). The length of the CDR3 is 18 residues. Trimming cost V 4 bases and J 6 bases, with 23 bases left between them. Germline V gene data show CDR1 as SGHDT and CDR2 as YYEEEE.

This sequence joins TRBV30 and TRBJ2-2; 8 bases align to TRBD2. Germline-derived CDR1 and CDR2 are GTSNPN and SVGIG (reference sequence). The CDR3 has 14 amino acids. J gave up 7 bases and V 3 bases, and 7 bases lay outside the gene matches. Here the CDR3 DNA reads TGTGCCTGGAGCTCAGGTAGCGGGGACGGGGAGCTGTTTTTT. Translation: CAWSSGSGDGELFF.

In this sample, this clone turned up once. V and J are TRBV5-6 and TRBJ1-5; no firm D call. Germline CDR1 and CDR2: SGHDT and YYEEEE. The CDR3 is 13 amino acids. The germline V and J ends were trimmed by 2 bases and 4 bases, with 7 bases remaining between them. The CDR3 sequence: CASSFGSNQPQHF. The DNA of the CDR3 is TGTGCCAGCAGCTTTGGCAGTAATCAGCCCCAGCATTTT.

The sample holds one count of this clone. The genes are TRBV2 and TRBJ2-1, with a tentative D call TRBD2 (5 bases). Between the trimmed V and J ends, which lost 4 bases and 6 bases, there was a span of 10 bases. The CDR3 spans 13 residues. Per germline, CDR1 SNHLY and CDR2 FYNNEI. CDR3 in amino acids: CASSALAFNEQFF. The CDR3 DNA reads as TGTGCCAGCAGTGCTCTAGCCTTCAATGAGCAGTTCTTC.